The clone carrying this T cell receptor beta chain was seen a handful of times. Researchers took RNA transcripts and amplified the TCR beta CDR3 regions from them. Researchers ran a first-round RT-PCR on the TCR CDR3 using the HTBI primer set. TCRdb reprocessed the multiplex PCR reads with MiXCR, giving one entry per CDR3 protein. The repertoire holds some 650,000 distinct CDR3 sequences, roughly 16% seen once, with roughly 3.3% in the top ten. This specimen comes from a study of T cells in Graves' hyperthyroidism and ophthalmopathy. Study overall: At the time of initial diagnosis and before any treatment, peripheral blood was collected.

CDR1 and CDR2 from the germline V gene are MNHEY and SMNVEV (reference sequence). This CDR3 is built from 14 residues. Trimming left V 5 bases short and J 5 bases short, with 12 bases between. The chain uses TRBV27 and TRBJ2-2; possible D gene TRBD2, 5 bases. The source of this sequence is a woman in her forties with Graves' ophthalmopathy. Sequencing input: blood. CDR3 amino acids: CASSDNRGTGELFF. Here the CDR3 DNA reads TGTGCCAGCAGTGACAACCGAGGGACCGGGGAGCTGTTTTTT.